These T cell receptor beta chains were read from a single sample in a study of beta chain features in type 1 diabetes. Data came from immunoSEQ multiplex PCR; TCRdb stores just in-frame clones and leaves some out. The table includes roughly 28,000 clones, less than 60% detected once. Material: Tregs from blood. These receptors originate from a woman in her late teens or twenties with type 1 diabetes. Both conserved end residues are part of each CDR3. The order of the fields is CDR3 length, clone size, J gene, V gene, D gene, CDR3 protein, CDR3 DNA. D genes are given only for firm matches. Clone size is not always given. Where it is, it says once, few, many or a class for expanded clones.

>16|-|TRBJ2-3|TRBV29-1|TRBD2
CSVGPQLAQSTDTQYF
TGCAGCGTCGGACCCCAACTAGCGCAAAGCACAGATACGCAGTATTTT
>14|few|TRBJ1-5|TRBV7-9|-
CASSKGGSNQPQHF
TGTGCCAGCAGCAAGGGGGGGAGCAATCAGCCCCAGCATTTT
>17|-|TRBJ2-6|TRBV10-3|TRBD2
CAIAGLAGASGANVLTF
TGTGCCATCGCAGGACTAGCGGGGGCCTCTGGGGCCAACGTCCTGACTTTC
>14|few|TRBJ1-1|TRBV7-3|-
CASSLNAGETEAFF
TGTGCCAGCAGCTTAAATGCGGGGGAAACTGAAGCTTTCTTT
>14|few|TRBJ2-2|TRBV18|-
CASSPSSFTGELFF
TGTGCCAGCTCACCTTCGAGCTTCACCGGGGAGCTGTTTTTT
>15|-|TRBJ2-5|TRBV5-1|TRBD1
CASSINRDREASQYF
TGCGCCAGCAGCATAAACCGGGACAGGGAGGCCTCCCAGTACTTC
>14|-|TRBJ1-5|TRBV28|-
CASSPTLGDQPQHF
TGTGCCAGCAGTCCCACTCTTGGAGACCAGCCCCAGCATTTT
>13|few|TRBJ2-5|TRBV29-1|TRBD2
CSVDLAGTETQYF
TGCAGCGTTGACCTAGCGGGAACAGAGACCCAGTACTTC
>14|few|TRBJ1-2|TRBV28|-
CASRAHQENYGYTF
TGTGCCAGCAGGGCCCATCAGGAAAACTATGGCTACACCTTC
>16|few|TRBJ2-3|TRBV4-3|TRBD2
CASSQQLAGSSDTQYF
TGCGCCAGCAGCCAACAACTAGCGGGTTCATCGGATACGCAGTATTTT
>15|few|TRBJ2-3|TRBV15|TRBD2
CATSPRGLGGNTQYF
TGTGCCACCAGCCCTCGCGGACTAGGAGGCAATACGCAGTATTTT
>14|-|TRBJ2-5|TRBV7-3|TRBD2
CASSLAGGGETQYF
TGTGCCAGCAGCTTAGCGGGAGGAGGGGAGACCCAGTACTTC
>16|-|TRBJ2-7|TRBV28|-
CASSSWDTIMSYEQYF
TGTGCCAGCAGTTCCTGGGACACGATTATGTCCTACGAGCAGTACTTC
>13|-|TRBJ1-5|TRBV5-5|-
CASSLEWAQPQHF
TGTGCCAGCAGCTTGGAATGGGCTCAGCCCCAGCATTTT
>16|few|TRBJ2-3|TRBV7-3|TRBD2
CASSPASGRPGDTQYF
TGTGCCAGCAGCCCCGCTAGCGGGAGGCCCGGAGATACGCAGTATTTT
>17|-|TRBJ2-1|TRBV5-1|-
CASSLAGLETGYNEQFF
TGCGCCAGCAGCTTGGCCGGTCTAGAGACCGGCTACAATGAGCAGTTCTTC
>15|-|TRBJ2-1|TRBV7-2|-
CASSLGDRHNNEQFF
TGTGCCAGCAGCTTAGGTGACCGACACAACAATGAGCAGTTCTTC
>18|-|TRBJ1-6|TRBV27|-
CASSLRRSQAQQGMPLHF
TGTGCCAGCAGTTTAAGGCGGTCTCAGGCTCAACAGGGAATGCCCCTCCACTTT